This record looks at one T cell receptor beta chain sequence and its context. Its antigen is not identified. This sample is part of a study of shared clonotypes between healthy human individuals. Caucasian adults residing in Nashville, Tennessee made up all the donors. CD4+ cells yielded CD45RA+ naive and CD45RA-negative memory subsets. Produced via immunoSEQ multiplex PCR; TCRdb's table is partial and in-frame only. The repertoire includes around 2.5 million clones, 93% of them detected once, and around 0.37% sits in the top ten. Study conclusions and caveats: How much donors shared clonotypes was expected to be affected by sequencing depth. In a few donors, approximately 5% of naive CD4 clonotypes appeared in common.

This clonotype was sampled from a young man in good health. Some clones in this sample may be carry-over from other donors' samples. Sequencing was carried out using naive CD4+ T cells from PBMCs. Stated subset: CD45RA+ positively selected.

Written as DNA, the CDR3 is TGCGCCAGCAGTACAGGGTACTTGGACGCGGGTGAGCAGTACTTC. Amino acid sequence: CASSTGYLDAGEQYF. V is TRBV4-3 and J is TRBJ2-7; possible D gene TRBD1, 6 bases. The length of the CDR3 is 15 residues. With 6 bases removed from V and 7 bases from J, the gap between germline ends came to 22 bases. Germline V gene lookup returns CDR1 LGHNA and CDR2 YSLEER.